This T cell receptor (beta chain) was identified in a study of pediatric ulcerative colitis. The study, taken as a whole, reports: Acute severe colitis showed lower rectal diversity from clonal expansions.

About this clone itself: Its antigen remains unknown.

CDR1 is SGHRS, CDR2 YFSETQ, per germline. The germline V and J ends were trimmed by 2 bases and 6 bases, with 15 bases remaining between them. The CDR3 runs 14 residues. At colonoscopy, a blood sample was also collected. TCRdb's table, derived via immunoSEQ multiplex PCR, lists solely in-frame clones and lacks some. The sample has 57,000 or so clones, around 87% seen once. The receptor comes from a boy younger than 18 who was a control in a study of pediatric ulcerative colitis. The sequenced material came from blood. The V and J genes are TRBV5-1 and TRBJ2-7; D is possibly TRBD1 or TRBD2 (5 bases each). CDR3: CASSFGDGLSEQYF. In nucleotides, the CDR3 is TGCGCCAGCAGCTTTGGGGACGGGCTGAGCGAGCAGTACTTC. The entire variable domain, with the rest obtained from reference TRBV5-1 and TRBJ2-7, is as follows: KAGVTQTPRYLIKTRGQQVTLSCSPISGHRSVSWYQQTPGQGLQFLFEYFSETQRNKGNFPGRFSGRQFSNSRSEMNVSTLELGDSALYLCASSFGDGLSEQYFGPGTRLTVT.